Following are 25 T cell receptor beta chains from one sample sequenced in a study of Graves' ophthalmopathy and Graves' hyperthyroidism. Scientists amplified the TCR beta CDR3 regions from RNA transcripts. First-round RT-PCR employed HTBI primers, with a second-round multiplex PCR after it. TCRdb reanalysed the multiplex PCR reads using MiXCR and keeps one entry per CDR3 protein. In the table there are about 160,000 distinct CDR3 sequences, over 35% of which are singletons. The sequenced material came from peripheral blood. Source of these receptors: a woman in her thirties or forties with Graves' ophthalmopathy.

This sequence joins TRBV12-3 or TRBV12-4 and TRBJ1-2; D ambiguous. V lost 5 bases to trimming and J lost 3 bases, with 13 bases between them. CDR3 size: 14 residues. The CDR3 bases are TGTGCCAGCAGTCCCCAGGAATGGGACTATGGCTACACCTTC. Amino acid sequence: CASSPQEWDYGYTF.

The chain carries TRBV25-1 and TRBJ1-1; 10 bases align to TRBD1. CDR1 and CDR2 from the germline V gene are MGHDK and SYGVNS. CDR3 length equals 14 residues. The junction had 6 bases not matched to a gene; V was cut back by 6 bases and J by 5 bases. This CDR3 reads CASRREDRGTEAFF. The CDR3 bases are TGTGCCAGCAGACGGGAGGACAGGGGGACTGAAGCTTTCTTT. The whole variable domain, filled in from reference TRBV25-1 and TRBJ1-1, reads EADIYQTPRYLVIGTGKKITLECSQTMGHDKMYWYQQDPGMELHLIHYSYGVNSTEKGDLSSESTVSRIRTEHFPLTLESARPSHTSQYLCASRREDRGTEAFFGQGTRLTVV.

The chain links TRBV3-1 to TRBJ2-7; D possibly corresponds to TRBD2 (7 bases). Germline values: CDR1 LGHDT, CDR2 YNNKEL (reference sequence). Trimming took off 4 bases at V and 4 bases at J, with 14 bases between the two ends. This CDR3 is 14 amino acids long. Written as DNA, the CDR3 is TGTGCCAGCAGCCCCCTGGGGGGGCCGTACGAGCAGTACTTC. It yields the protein CASSPLGGPYEQYF.

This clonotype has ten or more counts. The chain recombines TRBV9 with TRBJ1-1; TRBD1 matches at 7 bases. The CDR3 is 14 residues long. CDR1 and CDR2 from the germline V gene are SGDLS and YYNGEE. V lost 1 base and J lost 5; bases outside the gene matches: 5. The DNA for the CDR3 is TGTGCCAGCAGCGTAATGGGCAGGGGGACTGAAGCTTTCTTT. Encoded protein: CASSVMGRGTEAFF.

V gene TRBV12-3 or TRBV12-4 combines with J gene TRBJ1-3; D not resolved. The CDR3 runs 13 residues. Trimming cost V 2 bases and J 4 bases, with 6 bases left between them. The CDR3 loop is CASSLPPGNTIYF. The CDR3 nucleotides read TGTGCCAGCAGTTTACCACCCGGAAACACCATATATTTT.

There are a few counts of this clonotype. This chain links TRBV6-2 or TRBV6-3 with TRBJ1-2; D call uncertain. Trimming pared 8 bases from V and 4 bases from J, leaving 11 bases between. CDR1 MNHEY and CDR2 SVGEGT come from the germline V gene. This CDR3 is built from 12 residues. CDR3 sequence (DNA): TGTGCCAGCGGCAGAGTCTCCTATGGCTACACCTTC. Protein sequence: CASGRVSYGYTF.

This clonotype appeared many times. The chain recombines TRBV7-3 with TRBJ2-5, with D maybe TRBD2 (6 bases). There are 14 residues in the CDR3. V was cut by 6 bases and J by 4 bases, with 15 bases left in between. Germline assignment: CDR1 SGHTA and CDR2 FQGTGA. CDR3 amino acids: CASSRGGAGETQYF. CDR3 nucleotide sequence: TGTGCCAGCAGTCGGGGCGGGGCAGGAGAGACCCAGTACTTC. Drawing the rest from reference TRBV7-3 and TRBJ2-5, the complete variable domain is GAGVSQTPSNKVTEKGKYVELRCDPISGHTALYWYRQSLGQGPEFLIYFQGTGAADDSGLPNDRFFAVRPEGSVSTLKIQRTERGDSAVYLCASSRGGAGETQYFGPGTRLLVL.

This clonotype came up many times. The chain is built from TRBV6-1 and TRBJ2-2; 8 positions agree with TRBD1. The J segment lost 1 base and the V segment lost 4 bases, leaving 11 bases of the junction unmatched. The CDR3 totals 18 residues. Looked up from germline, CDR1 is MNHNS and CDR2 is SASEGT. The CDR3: CASSAGQGNWKNTGELFF. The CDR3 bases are TGTGCCAGCAGTGCTGGACAGGGTAACTGGAAGAACACCGGGGAGCTGTTTTTT.

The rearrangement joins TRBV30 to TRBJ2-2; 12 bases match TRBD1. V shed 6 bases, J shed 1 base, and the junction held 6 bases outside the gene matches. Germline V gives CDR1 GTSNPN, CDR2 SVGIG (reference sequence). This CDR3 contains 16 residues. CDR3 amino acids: CACRDRGRLNTGELFF. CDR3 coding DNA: TGTGCCTGCCGGGACAGGGGGCGCCTGAACACCGGGGAGCTGTTTTTT. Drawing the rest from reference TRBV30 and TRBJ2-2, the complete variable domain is SQTIHQWPATLVQPVGSPLSLECTVEGTSNPNLYWYRQAAGRGLQLLFYSVGIGQISSEVPQNLSASRPQDRQFILSSKKLLLSDSGFYLCACRDRGRLNTGELFFGEGSRLTVL.

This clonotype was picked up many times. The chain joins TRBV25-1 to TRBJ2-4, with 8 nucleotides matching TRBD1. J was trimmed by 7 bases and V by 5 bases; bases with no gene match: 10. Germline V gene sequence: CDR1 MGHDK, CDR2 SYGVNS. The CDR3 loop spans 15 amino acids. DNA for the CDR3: TGTGCCAGCAGTCCGGGACAGGTGCTGGGGAACATTCAGTACTTC. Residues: CASSPGQVLGNIQYF.

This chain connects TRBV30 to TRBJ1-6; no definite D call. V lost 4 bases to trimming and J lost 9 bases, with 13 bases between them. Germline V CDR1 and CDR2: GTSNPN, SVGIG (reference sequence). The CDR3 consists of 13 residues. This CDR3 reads CAWMRATSSPLHF. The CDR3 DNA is TGTGCCTGGATGAGGGCGACTAGTTCACCCCTCCACTTT.

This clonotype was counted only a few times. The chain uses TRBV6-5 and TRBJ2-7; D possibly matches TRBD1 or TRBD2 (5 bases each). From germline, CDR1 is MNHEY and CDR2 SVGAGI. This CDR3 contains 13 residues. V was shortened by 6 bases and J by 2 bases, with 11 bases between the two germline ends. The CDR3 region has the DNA TGTGCCAGCAGCTATTGGGGGACCTACGAGCAGTACTTC. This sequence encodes CASSYWGTYEQYF.

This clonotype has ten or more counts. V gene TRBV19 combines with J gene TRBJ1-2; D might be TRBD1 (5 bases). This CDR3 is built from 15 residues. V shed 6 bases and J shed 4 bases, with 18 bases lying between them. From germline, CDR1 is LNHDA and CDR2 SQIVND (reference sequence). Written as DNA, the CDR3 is TGTGCCAGTAGGCCGCGGGGAGGCCAGGGCTATGGCTACACCTTC. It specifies CASRPRGGQGYGYTF.

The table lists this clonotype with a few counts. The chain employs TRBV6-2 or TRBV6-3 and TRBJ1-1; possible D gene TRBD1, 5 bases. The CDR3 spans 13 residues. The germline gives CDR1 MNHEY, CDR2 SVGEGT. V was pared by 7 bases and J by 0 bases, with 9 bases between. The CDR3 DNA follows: TGTGCCAGCATCAGGGCGATGAACACTGAAGCTTTCTTT. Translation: CASIRAMNTEAFF.

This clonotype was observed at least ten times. The CDR3 region has the DNA TGTGCCAGCCAACCCGCGGGGAGTTGGGGTGGCTACACCTTC. Its translation: CASQPAGSWGGYTF. The V and J genes are TRBV12-3 or TRBV12-4 and TRBJ1-2; D gene unclear. The CDR3 has 14 amino acids. V lost 8 bases and J 7 bases, leaving 20 bases between the germline ends.

The CDR3 sequence is CASSYSAGLGTEAFF. CDR3 sequence (DNA): TGTGCCAGCAGTTACTCCGCAGGGTTGGGCACTGAAGCTTTCTTT. This chain connects TRBV27 to TRBJ1-1, with D possibly being TRBD1 (5 bases). Germline V gives CDR1 MNHEY, CDR2 SMNVEV (reference sequence). Deletions cut 4 bases from V and 4 bases from J, with 16 bases between. The CDR3 loop spans 15 amino acids.

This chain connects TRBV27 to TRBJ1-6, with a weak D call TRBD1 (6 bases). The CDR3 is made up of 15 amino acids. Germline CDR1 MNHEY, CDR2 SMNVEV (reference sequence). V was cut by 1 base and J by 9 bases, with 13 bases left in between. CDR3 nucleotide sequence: TGTGCCAGCAGTTTATGGGGGCCGGTGGGTTCACCCCTCCACTTT. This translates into CASSLWGPVGSPLHF.

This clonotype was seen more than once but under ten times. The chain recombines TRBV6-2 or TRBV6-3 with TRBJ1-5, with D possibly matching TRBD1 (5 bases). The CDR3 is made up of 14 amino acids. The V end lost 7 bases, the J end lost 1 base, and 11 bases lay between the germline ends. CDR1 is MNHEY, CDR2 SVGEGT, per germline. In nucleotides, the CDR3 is TGTGCCAGCACCCTGTGGGGCAGCAATCAGCCCCAGCATTTT. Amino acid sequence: CASTLWGSNQPQHF.

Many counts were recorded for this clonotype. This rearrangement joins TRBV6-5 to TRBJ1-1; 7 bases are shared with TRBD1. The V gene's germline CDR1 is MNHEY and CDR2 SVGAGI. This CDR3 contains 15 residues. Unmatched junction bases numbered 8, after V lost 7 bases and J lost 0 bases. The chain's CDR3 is CASKKTGTMNTEAFF. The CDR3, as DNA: TGTGCCAGCAAGAAGACAGGGACGATGAACACTGAAGCTTTCTTT.

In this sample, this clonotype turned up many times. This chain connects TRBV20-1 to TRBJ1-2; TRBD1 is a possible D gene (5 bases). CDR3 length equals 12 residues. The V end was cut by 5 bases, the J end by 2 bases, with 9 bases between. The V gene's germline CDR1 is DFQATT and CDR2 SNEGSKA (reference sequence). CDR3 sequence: CSAGTGNYGYTF. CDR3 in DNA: TGCAGTGCTGGGACTGGGAACTATGGCTACACCTTC.

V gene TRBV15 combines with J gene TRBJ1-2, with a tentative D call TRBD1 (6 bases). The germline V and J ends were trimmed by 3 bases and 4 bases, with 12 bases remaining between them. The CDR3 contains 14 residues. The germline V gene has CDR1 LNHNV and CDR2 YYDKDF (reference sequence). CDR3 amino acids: CATSRRGGIYGYTF. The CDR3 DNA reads TGTGCCACCAGCAGGCGAGGGGGGATCTATGGCTACACCTTC.

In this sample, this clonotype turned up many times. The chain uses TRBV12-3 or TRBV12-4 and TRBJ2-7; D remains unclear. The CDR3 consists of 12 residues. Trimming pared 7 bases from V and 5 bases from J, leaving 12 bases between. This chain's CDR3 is CASTQGSHEQYF. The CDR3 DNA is TGTGCCAGCACTCAAGGGTCCCACGAGCAGTACTTC.

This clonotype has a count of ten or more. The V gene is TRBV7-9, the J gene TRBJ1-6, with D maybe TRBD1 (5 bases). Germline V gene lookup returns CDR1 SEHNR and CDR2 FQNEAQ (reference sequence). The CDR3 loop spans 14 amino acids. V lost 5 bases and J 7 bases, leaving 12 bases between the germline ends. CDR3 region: CASSDRTQNSPLHF. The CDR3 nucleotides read TGTGCCAGCAGCGACCGGACACAGAATTCACCCCTCCACTTT.

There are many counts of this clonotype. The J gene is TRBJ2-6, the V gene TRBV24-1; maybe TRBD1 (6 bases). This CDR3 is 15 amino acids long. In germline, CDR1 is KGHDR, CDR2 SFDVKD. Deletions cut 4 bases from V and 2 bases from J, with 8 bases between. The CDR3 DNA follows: TGTGCCACCAGTGAAAACAGGGCTGGGGCCAACGTCCTGACTTTC. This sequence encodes CATSENRAGANVLTF.

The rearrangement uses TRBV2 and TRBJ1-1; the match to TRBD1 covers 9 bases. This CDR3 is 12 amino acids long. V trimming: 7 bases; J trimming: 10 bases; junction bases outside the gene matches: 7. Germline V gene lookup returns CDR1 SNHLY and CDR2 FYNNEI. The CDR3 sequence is CASTKTGGAAFF. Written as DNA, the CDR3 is TGTGCCAGCACCAAGACAGGGGGAGCAGCTTTCTTT.